This T cell receptor beta chain came from a study of blood T cells in healthy people across ages (dated by TCRdb to between 2015 and 2017). In terms of the full investigation: Template switching captured roughly one uniquely barcoded TCR beta cDNA molecule per two T cells in model experiments. To avoid experimental bias, donors of different ages were randomly spread across the sequencing lanes. Donors were grouped into four age groups: young (average roughly 17 years), middle-aged (around 39), aged (around 60) and long-lived (just over 80). The study measured age-related changes in TCR beta repertoire diversity using deep sequencing normalized with unique cDNA molecular identifiers. Two additional independent replicas of 1 million unique cDNA reads from the same blood draw were analyzed for two donors (one aged 18 to 30 and one aged 80 or older). Overall study results and their limits: The percentage of naive T cells measured by flow cytometry correlated strongly with observed TCR beta diversity. Compared with the aged group, more naive CD4+ T cells, fewer expanded clones and increased TCR diversity were shown by the long-lived group, suggesting age selection. Because donor CMV infection status was unknown, age-related changes in expanded clonotypes were potentially confounded. Since profiling was done on bulk unsorted PBMCs, naive and antigen-experienced compartments could not be conclusively compared. Observed TCR beta diversity per million T cells fell roughly linearly with age, and a significant reduction was already apparent by age around 39. Estimates of total diversity based on one million sequenced T cells were considered lower bounds and underestimates.

Systemically healthy Caucasian individuals from Russia, 35 to 50 in total and aged roughly 6 to 100 years, were included as donors. Each donor gave ten milliliters of peripheral blood, collected into EDTA-treated Vacutainer tubes. PBMCs were isolated by Ficoll-Paque density-gradient centrifugation, with at least 6 million obtained per sample. Total RNA, at least 6 micrograms per sample, was extracted from PBMCs with Trizol reagent. The percentages of naive CD45RAhigh/CD27high T cells were determined by flow cytometry on a PBMC aliquot from every donor. As regards this clonotype: Its antigen is unknown. No much larger clone exists at a distance of one base, and base qualities are not known.

Library generation was performed with 5' RACE. This sample was sequenced with an Illumina HiSeq 2500. The second PCR ran for roughly 7 to 12 cycles and used a J-beta primer mix along with a sample-barcoded 5' primer. A unique molecular identifier was introduced onto each TCR beta cDNA molecule by a template-switch 5' adaptor carrying 12 random nucleotides. At least 2.5 million CDR3-containing paired-end reads were obtained from each sample. First-strand cDNA synthesis was performed from all RNA using the Mint cDNA synthesis kit, with priming by a TRBC-specific oligonucleotide. All cDNA was treated with uracil-DNA glycosylase and then went through a first 18-cycle PCR with the universal primers M1SS and BC2_uni_R. The paper's data handling went like this. For normalization, 1 million high-quality reads, each with a distinct molecular identifier, were randomly selected from each sample. Reads sharing molecular identifiers were discarded rather than binned into consensus sequences. MiTCR, set to a Q25 quality threshold and the strictest error-elimination algorithm, was used for CDR3 identification, clonotype clustering and error correction. A nonparametric unseen species model with Euler transformation was used to estimate a lower bound on total TCR beta diversity. TCRdb handled the public reads itself, with Q25 trimming in fastp and clone calling in MiXCR, and kept productive beta chains. CDR3 protein duplicates are merged, each entry listing the most common genes and DNA. The V and J calls come from TCRdb's annotation, not from the publication. This sample comprises over 1.5 million distinct CDR3 sequences, approximately 50% of them detected only once. The leading ten clones occupy over 2% of the sample.

Germline trimming amounts to 4 bases on V and 3 bases on J, with 4 as the count of junction bases outside the gene matches. From the cysteine up to the phenylalanine, the CDR3 has a length of 14 residues. Only the CDR3 portion is preserved as DNA: 42 bases, with reading frame beginning at the first base. CDR1 LNHNV and CDR2 YYDKDF were looked up in the germline V gene (reference sequence). Sequenced input: blood. This TCR came from a woman between 35 and 50 years old in good health. The rearrangement joined TRBV15 to TRBJ1-1; the junction holds 8 bases that match TRBD1. For the CDR3, the sequence is CATSNLDRDTEAFF. The sequence in DNA is TGTGCCACCAGCAATCTGGACAGGGACACTGAAGCTTTCTTT.